The rows below give T cell receptor beta chains drawn from one sample of a study of shared clonotypes between healthy human individuals. The repertoire was sequenced with immunoSEQ multiplex PCR; TCRdb's copy has only in-frame clones and lacks some. The table shows around 2,000,000 clones, with just under 95% occurring only once. The sequencing input was naive CD8+ T cells sorted from blood. Receptor source: a man between 18 and 29 years old in good health. Both conserved end residues are part of each CDR3. The D gene is left open where the match is weak. Only part of the rows carry a size: once, few, many, or a class if the clone is expanded.

J: TRBJ2-7; size: NA; V: TRBV2; length: 16; D: TRBD1; DNA: TGTGCCAGCAGTGAAGCGCCGAAGGGGGCCCCCTACGAGCAGTACTTC; CDR3: CASSEAPKGAPYEQYF
J: TRBJ1-6; size: NA; V: TRBV19; length: 16; D: NA; DNA: TGTGCCAGTAGTATAGCGGGCGGAAGGGGAAATTCACCCCTCCACTTT; CDR3: CASSIAGGRGNSPLHF
J: TRBJ1-2; size: NA; V: TRBV10-3; length: 12; D: NA; DNA: TGTGCCATCAGTGAGGCTAACTATGGCTACACCTTC; CDR3: CAISEANYGYTF
J: TRBJ2-7; size: NA; V: TRBV7-8; length: 13; D: TRBD1; DNA: TGTGCCAGCAGCGTGGACAGGGGATACGAGCAGTACTTC; CDR3: CASSVDRGYEQYF
J: TRBJ1-2; size: NA; V: TRBV10-3; length: 13; D: TRBD1; DNA: TGTGCCACCGACAGGGGTTATAACTATGGCTACACCTTC; CDR3: CATDRGYNYGYTF
J: TRBJ2-7; size: NA; V: TRBV28; length: 14; D: TRBD1; DNA: TGTGCCAGCAGTTTAACTGGGACAGGGGGCGAGCAGTACTTC; CDR3: CASSLTGTGGEQYF
J: TRBJ2-2; size: NA; V: TRBV7-3; length: 15; D: TRBD1; DNA: TGTGCCAGCAGCGTTACAGGGGCCCCCACCGGGGAGCTGTTTTTT; CDR3: CASSVTGAPTGELFF
J: TRBJ1-1; size: NA; V: TRBV2; length: 17; D: NA; DNA: TGTGCCAGCAGGCTCCATGGTGGGGGGAACATGAACACTGAAGCTTTCTTT; CDR3: CASRLHGGGNMNTEAFF
J: TRBJ2-3; size: NA; V: TRBV28; length: 15; D: NA; DNA: TGTGCCAGCAGTTTATCCAGACTTTACACAGATACGCAGTATTTT; CDR3: CASSLSRLYTDTQYF
J: TRBJ2-7; size: NA; V: TRBV9; length: 15; D: TRBD1; DNA: TGTGCCAGCAGCGTAGGCGGACAGGGGACCTACGAGCAGTACTTC; CDR3: CASSVGGQGTYEQYF
J: TRBJ1-2; size: NA; V: TRBV9; length: 13; D: NA; DNA: TGTGCCAGCAGCCAGTTGGGCAGCCGGGGCTACACCTTC; CDR3: CASSQLGSRGYTF
J: TRBJ2-1; size: NA; V: TRBV10-3; length: 15; D: NA; DNA: TGTGCCATCAGCCCACAAGGAAGAGAAAACAATGAGCAGTTCTTC; CDR3: CAISPQGRENNEQFF
J: TRBJ2-7; size: NA; V: TRBV9; length: 15; D: NA; DNA: TGTGCCAGCAGCGCGCGGGACGGAAGCTCCTACGAGCAGTACTTC; CDR3: CASSARDGSSYEQYF
J: TRBJ1-5; size: once; V: TRBV5-3; length: 17; D: NA; DNA: TGTGCCAGAAGCTGGCCGGGAACCTATTATAGCAATCAGCCCCAGCATTTT; CDR3: CARSWPGTYYSNQPQHF
J: TRBJ2-2; size: NA; V: TRBV28; length: 14; D: TRBD1; DNA: TGTGCCAGCAGTTTAGACAGGGCGACCGGGGAGCTGTTTTTT; CDR3: CASSLDRATGELFF
J: TRBJ2-5; size: NA; V: TRBV6-5; length: 15; D: TRBD2; DNA: TGTGCCAGCAGTCAAAGCGGGGGGGCCGGAGAGACCCAGTACTTC; CDR3: CASSQSGGAGETQYF
J: TRBJ1-4; size: NA; V: TRBV2; length: 13; D: NA; DNA: TGTGCCAGCAGGGCGGCCGCTGGTGAAAAACTGTTTTTT; CDR3: CASRAAAGEKLFF
J: TRBJ2-3; size: NA; V: TRBV28; length: 13; D: NA; DNA: TGTGCCAGCAGTTTAGCAGCCACAGATACGCAGTATTTT; CDR3: CASSLAATDTQYF
J: TRBJ1-2; size: NA; V: TRBV19; length: 15; D: TRBD1; DNA: TGTGCCAGTAGTCCTCGGACAGGGGATAACTATGGCTACACCTTC; CDR3: CASSPRTGDNYGYTF
J: TRBJ2-3; size: NA; V: TRBV7-9; length: 18; D: TRBD2; DNA: TGTGCCAGCAGCACTGGGACTAGCGGGGGGACTAGCACAGATACGCAGTATTTT; CDR3: CASSTGTSGGTSTDTQYF
J: TRBJ2-1; size: NA; V: TRBV6-5; length: 16; D: TRBD2; DNA: TGTGCCAGCAGTTACTCGGGAGGGACCTTCGGCAATGAGCAGTTCTTC; CDR3: CASSYSGGTFGNEQFF
J: TRBJ1-3; size: NA; V: TRBV6-1; length: 15; D: NA; DNA: TGTGCCAGCACGGTGGAGTTTTTCTCTGGAAACACCATATATTTT; CDR3: CASTVEFFSGNTIYF
J: TRBJ2-2; size: NA; V: TRBV28; length: 16; D: TRBD1; DNA: TGTGCCAGCAGTACCCCAGGGGGCCAGAACACCGGGGAGCTGTTTTTT; CDR3: CASSTPGGQNTGELFF
J: TRBJ1-2; size: NA; V: TRBV13; length: 12; D: NA; DNA: TGTGCCAGCAGCTTAGTATCCGGGGGCTACACCTTC; CDR3: CASSLVSGGYTF
J: TRBJ2-2; size: NA; V: TRBV2; length: 15; D: NA; DNA: TGTGCCAGCAGTGAAGGGCAGGGGAACACCGGGGAGCTGTTTTTT; CDR3: CASSEGQGNTGELFF
J: TRBJ1-2; size: NA; V: TRBV28; length: 14; D: TRBD1; DNA: TGTGCCAGCAGTTTTCGCGGGACAGCCTATGGCTACACCTTC; CDR3: CASSFRGTAYGYTF